This T cell receptor (beta chain) was documented in a study of cytomegalovirus exposure and HLA in healthy donors. The CDR3 contains 14 residues. Germline V gene data show CDR1 as MNHEY and CDR2 as SVGAGI. Trimming removed 5 bases from V and 6 bases from J, with 16 bases in between. Both 60 Vbeta primers and 13 Jbeta primers went into the PCR. The table came from immunoSEQ multiplex PCR; TCRdb's copy has only in-frame clones and leaves some out. The sample contains fewer than 300,000 clones, around 86% of which appear only once. Sequenced sample: PBMCs. The chain carries TRBV6-5 and TRBJ1-1; perhaps TRBD1 as D (6 bases). This TCR was recovered from a man between 35 and 55 years old in good health and CMV-seropositive. CDR3 loop: CASSPQGGGPEAFF. The CDR3, as DNA: TGTGCCAGCAGTCCACAGGGCGGAGGTCCTGAAGCTTTCTTT.